This T cell receptor (beta chain) was profiled in a study of T cell changes during pregnancy in multiple sclerosis. Libraries were prepared by immunoSEQ multiplex PCR; TCRdb keeps only in-frame clonotypes and omits some of them. The sample yields under 60,000 clones, approximately 92% seen once. CDR1 and CDR2 (germline): SEHNR, FQNEAQ (reference sequence). The CDR3 runs to 14 residues. The germline V and J ends were trimmed by 5 bases and 2 bases, with 12 bases remaining between them. Sequences were derived from CD4+ T cells from peripheral blood mononuclear cells, sampled after pregnancy. The sequence derives from a female donor with multiple sclerosis, enrolled in a pregnancy study. The gene calls are TRBV7-9 and TRBJ2-5, with D possibly TRBD1 on 5 matching bases. The CDR3 loop is CASSRDTGQETQYF. The CDR3 DNA sequence: TGTGCCAGCAGCCGCGACACAGGTCAAGAGACCCAGTACTTC.